These 8 T cell receptor beta chains were sequenced from one sample in a study of early T cells in non-severe SARS-CoV-2 infection. A single record per CDR3 protein comes from TCRdb applying MiXCR to the 5' RACE reads. The table shows roughly 69,000 distinct CDR3 sequences, with 8% to 10% occurring only once. The starting material was whole blood, obtained at baseline. The receptors were sampled from an adult who was a healthcare worker with PCR-confirmed SARS-CoV-2 infection or an uninfected control (not recorded which).

Only a few counts were recorded for this clonotype. The V call is TRBV12-3 or TRBV12-4, the J call TRBJ2-1; 7 bases are shared with TRBD1. Trimming took 1 base from V and 3 from J; bases not matched to a gene: 6. The CDR3 has 16 residues. The chain's CDR3 is CASSLGGTAFYNEQFF. CDR3 nucleotides: TGTGCCAGCAGTTTAGGAGGGACAGCTTTCTACAATGAGCAGTTCTTC.

The rearrangement uses TRBV11-3 and TRBJ1-1; 11 bases match TRBD1. The CDR3 spans 14 residues. The V gene end was trimmed by 5 bases and the J gene end by 5 bases; junction bases not matched to a gene: 4. Germline loops: CDR1 SGHNT, CDR2 YENEEA. The CDR3 sequence: CASSPDRGRTEAFF. CDR3 DNA sequence: TGTGCCAGCAGCCCGGACAGGGGGCGAACTGAAGCTTTCTTT.

The J gene is TRBJ2-5, the V gene TRBV7-2, with 8 bases lining up with TRBD2. CDR1 is SGHTA, CDR2 FQGNSA, per germline. The junction had 4 bases not matched to a gene; V was cut back by 0 bases and J by 1 base. The CDR3 extends over 16 amino acids. The CDR3 DNA reads as TGTGCCAGCAGCTTAGCTAGCGGGGCCTTCCAAGAGACCCAGTACTTC. It is translated as CASSLASGAFQETQYF.

V and J are TRBV6-1 and TRBJ2-3, with D perhaps matching TRBD2 (6 bases). The CDR3 covers 16 residues. Germline V gives CDR1 MNHNS, CDR2 SASEGT. The ends were cut back, 2 bases at V and 13 bases at J, with 25 bases in the middle. CDR3 amino acids: CASSEIRFDGDGGKYF. DNA of the CDR3: TGTGCCAGCAGTGAAATAAGGTTTGATGGAGATGGCGGGAAGTATTTT.

The chain links TRBV5-1 to TRBJ2-7; D not certain. The V end was cut by 7 bases, the J end by 0 bases, with 17 bases between. This CDR3 contains 15 residues. CDR1 SGHRS and CDR2 YFSETQ come from the germline V gene. The CDR3 loop reads CASRRVPESSYEQYF. CDR3 nucleotides: TGCGCCAGCCGGAGAGTCCCCGAGAGCTCCTACGAGCAGTACTTC.

This clonotype occurred many times. This chain uses TRBV6-6 with TRBJ2-1; D is undetermined. This CDR3 comprises 13 residues. Germline V CDR1 and CDR2: MNHNY, SVGAGI (reference sequence). Trimming removed 3 bases at V and 3 bases at J, with 6 bases between. CDR3: CASSYEVYNEQFF. In nucleotides, the CDR3 is TGTGCCAGCAGTTATGAAGTCTACAATGAGCAGTTCTTC.

The sample holds many counts of this clonotype. The genes are TRBV20-1 and TRBJ2-5, with D hard to call. Germline V gene data show CDR1 as DFQATT and CDR2 as SNEGSKA (reference sequence). Trimming cost V 6 bases and J 0 bases, with 5 bases left between them. The CDR3 loop spans 11 amino acids. CDR3 in amino acids: CSAMYQETQYF. In nucleotides, the CDR3 is TGCAGTGCCATGTACCAAGAGACCCAGTACTTC.

V is TRBV6-6 and J is TRBJ1-1, with no clear D. The V gene's germline CDR1 is MNHNY and CDR2 SVGAGI (reference sequence). V was pared by 2 bases and J by 4 bases, with 11 bases between. The CDR3 covers 14 residues. This chain's CDR3 is CASSYLGMGTEAFF. CDR3 DNA sequence: TGTGCCAGCAGTTACCTGGGTATGGGCACTGAAGCTTTCTTT.